This entry features one T cell receptor beta chain sequence. It has no known antigen specificity. Per-base quality was not reported, and no clone a single base away is much larger than it. Set within a cohort of healthcare workers in London, UK, this nested case-control study involved weekly PCR testing of nasopharyngeal swabs along with blood sampling. Healthcare workers were recruited between 23 and 31 March 2020, during the week of the UK lockdown, and were followed weekly for up to about 15 weeks. These data come from a study of early T cells in non-severe SARS-CoV-2 infection (dated by TCRdb to the early 2020s). Study-wide context: Bulk RNA from unsorted whole blood was used for TCR sequencing, so alpha and beta chains could not be paired.

What the study reported, not specific to this receptor: VDJdb matching was skewed toward anti-spike CD8 responses and likely underestimated virus-specific expansions by missing private and CD4 specificities.

Library preparation was by 5' RACE. TCRdb lists the instrument as NextSeq 500. In the TCR library protocol, unique molecular identifiers were attached to individual cDNA molecules to correct for PCR bias and sequencing error. TCR alpha and beta chains were both sequenced, and the abundances of alpha and beta sequences in each sample were closely correlated with each other. In the original analysis: V gene, J gene and CDR3 annotation of TCR sequences was performed with Decombinator V4. Expanded TCRs were defined as changing significantly between any two time points under a Poisson model with p below 0.0001. TCR abundances were normalised to the total number of TCRs sequenced in each sample and reported as counts per million. VDJdb, accessed on 1 November 2021, was searched for TCRs annotated for CMV, EBV and SARS-CoV-2, and TCRs annotated for more than one antigen were excluded. The public reads were run again by TCRdb, first through fastp at Q25 and then through MiXCR, and only productive beta chains were kept. CDR3 protein sequences are deduplicated, and each keeps its most common genes and DNA. The V and J calls and clone size are TCRdb's, not the authors'. Within this sample are approximately 46,000 distinct CDR3 sequences, with roughly 6.2% of them counted one time only. Of the sample, 9.5% to 15% falls within the top ten clones.

The sample comprised whole blood. This sequence was found in an adult who was a healthcare worker with PCR-confirmed SARS-CoV-2 infection or an uninfected control (not recorded which).

This receptor has the CDR3 CASSPWTWDEQYF. DNA sequence: TGTGCCAGCTCACCGTGGACATGGGACGAGCAGTACTTC. The chain uses TRBV18 and TRBJ2-7, with TRBD1 tentatively as D gene (5 bases match). A distance of 11 bases separates the germline ends of V and J, which lose 3 bases and 5 bases respectively. There are 13 amino acids in the CDR3, from cysteine to phenylalanine inclusive. Only CDR3 DNA remains: 39 bases, in frame from the first base. In the germline V gene, CDR1 corresponds to KGHSH and CDR2 to LQKENI.